This TCR beta chain was captured by sequencing in a study of OX40 agonist ivuxolimab in advanced cancers. In the case of this clone: Its antigen is unidentified.

The V gene's germline CDR1 is MNHNY and CDR2 SVGAGI (reference sequence). The CDR3 is 15 amino acids. Deletions cut 2 bases from V and 0 bases from J, with 8 bases between. The repertoire was sequenced with immunoSEQ multiplex PCR; TCRdb's copy has only in-frame clones and lacks some. The profile covers fewer than 75,000 clones, with about 89% appearing a single time and 2% to 2.5% taken by the ten largest. Whole-study findings and limits: Normalized T-cell clonal expansion was also low in some nonresponders. Clonal expansion was seen in CD4+ and CD8+ blood T cells by week 6 at 0.1 to 3.0 mg/kg.

Sample: CD4+ or CD8+ T cells sorted from blood, taken in a trial of the OX40 agonist ivuxolimab. This chain connects TRBV6-6 to TRBJ1-3, with D unresolved. This clonotype was obtained from an adult with an advanced solid tumor such as melanoma, head and neck, liver or kidney cancer. The CDR3 region has the DNA TGTGCCAGCAGTTACCTTGGAGACTCTGGAAACACCATATATTTT. Protein product: CASSYLGDSGNTIYF.